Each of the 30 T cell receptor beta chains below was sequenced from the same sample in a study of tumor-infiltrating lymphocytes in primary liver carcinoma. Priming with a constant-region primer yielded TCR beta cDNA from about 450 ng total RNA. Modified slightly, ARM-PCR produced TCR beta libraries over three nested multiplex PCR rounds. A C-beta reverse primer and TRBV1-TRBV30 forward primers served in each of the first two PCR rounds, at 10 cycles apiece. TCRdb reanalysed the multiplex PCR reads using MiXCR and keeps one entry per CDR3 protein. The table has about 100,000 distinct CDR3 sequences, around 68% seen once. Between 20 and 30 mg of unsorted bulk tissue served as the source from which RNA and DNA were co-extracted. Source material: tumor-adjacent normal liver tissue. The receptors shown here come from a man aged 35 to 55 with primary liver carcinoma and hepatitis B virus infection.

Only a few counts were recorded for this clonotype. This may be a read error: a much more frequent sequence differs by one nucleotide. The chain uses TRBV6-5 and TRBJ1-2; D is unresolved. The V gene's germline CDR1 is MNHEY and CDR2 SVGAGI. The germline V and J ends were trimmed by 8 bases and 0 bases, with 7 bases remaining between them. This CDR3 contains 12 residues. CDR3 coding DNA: TGTGCCAGCCTTACATCTAACTATGGCTACACCTTC. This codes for CASLTSNYGYTF.

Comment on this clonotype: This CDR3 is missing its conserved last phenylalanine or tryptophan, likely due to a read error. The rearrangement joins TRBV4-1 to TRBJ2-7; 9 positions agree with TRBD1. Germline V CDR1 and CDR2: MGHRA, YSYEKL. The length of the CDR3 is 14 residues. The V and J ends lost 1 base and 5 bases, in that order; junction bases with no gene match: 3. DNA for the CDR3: TGCGCCAGCAGCCAAGGCGGGGACAGGGACGAGCAGTACCTC. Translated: CASSQGGDRDEQYL.

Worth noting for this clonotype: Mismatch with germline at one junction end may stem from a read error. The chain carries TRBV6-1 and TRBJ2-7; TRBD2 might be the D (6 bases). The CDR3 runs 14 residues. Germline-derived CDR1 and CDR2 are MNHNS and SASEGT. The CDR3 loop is CASSPGVAAYEQHF. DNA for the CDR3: TGTGCCAGCAGTCCTGGAGTAGCGGCATACGAGCAGCACTTC.

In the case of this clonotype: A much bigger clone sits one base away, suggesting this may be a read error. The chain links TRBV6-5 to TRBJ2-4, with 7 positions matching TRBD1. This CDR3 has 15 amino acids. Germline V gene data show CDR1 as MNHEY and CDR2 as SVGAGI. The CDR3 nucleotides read TGTACCAGCAGTCTCACGGGACAGGCCAAAAACATTCAGTACTTC. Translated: CTSSLTGQAKNIQYF.

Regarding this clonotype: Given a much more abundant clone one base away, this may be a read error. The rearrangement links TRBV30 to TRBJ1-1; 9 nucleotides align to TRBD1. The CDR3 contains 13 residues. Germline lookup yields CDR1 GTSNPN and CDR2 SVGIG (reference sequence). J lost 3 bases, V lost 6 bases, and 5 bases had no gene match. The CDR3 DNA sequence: TGTGCCTGTCCTCGGACAGGGGACACTGAAGCTTTCTTT. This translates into CACPRTGDTEAFF.

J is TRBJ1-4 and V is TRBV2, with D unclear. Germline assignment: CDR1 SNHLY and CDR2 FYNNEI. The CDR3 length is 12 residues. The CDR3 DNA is TGTGCAGGGCACGGGATTAATGAAAAACTGTTTTTT. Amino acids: CAGHGINEKLFF.

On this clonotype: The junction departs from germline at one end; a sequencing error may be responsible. CDR3 nucleotide sequence: TGTGCCAACAGTCTTTGGACAGGGGTGAAAGCTGGGGCCAACGTCCTGAGTTTC. As protein: CANSLWTGVKAGANVLSF. The chain is built from TRBV6-5 and TRBJ2-6; the match to TRBD1 covers 9 bases. The CDR3 has 18 residues. Germline V gives CDR1 MNHEY, CDR2 SVGAGI.

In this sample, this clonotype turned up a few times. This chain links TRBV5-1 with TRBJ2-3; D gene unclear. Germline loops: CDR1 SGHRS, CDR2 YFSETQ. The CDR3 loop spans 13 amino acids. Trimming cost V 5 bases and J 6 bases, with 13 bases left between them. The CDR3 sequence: CASSWAPGDTQYF. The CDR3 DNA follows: TGCGCCAGCAGTTGGGCCCCCGGGGATACGCAGTATTTT.

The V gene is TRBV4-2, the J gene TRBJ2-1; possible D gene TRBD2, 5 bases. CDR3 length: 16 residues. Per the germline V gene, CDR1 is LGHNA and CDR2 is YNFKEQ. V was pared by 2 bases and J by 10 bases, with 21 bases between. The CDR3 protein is CASSQSLGSGGREQFF. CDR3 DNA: TGTGCCAGCAGCCAATCCCTCGGGTCAGGAGGAAGGGAGCAGTTCTTC.

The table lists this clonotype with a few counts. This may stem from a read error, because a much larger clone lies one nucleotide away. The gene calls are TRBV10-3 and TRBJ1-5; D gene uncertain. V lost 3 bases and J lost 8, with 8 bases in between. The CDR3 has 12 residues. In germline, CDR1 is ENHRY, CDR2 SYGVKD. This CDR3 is CAISDSGKPQHF. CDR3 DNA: TGTGCCATCAGTGATTCGGGGAAGCCCCAGCATTTT.

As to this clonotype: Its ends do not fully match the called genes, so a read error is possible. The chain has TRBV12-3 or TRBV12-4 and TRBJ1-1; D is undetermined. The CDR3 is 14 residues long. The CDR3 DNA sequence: TGTGCCAGCAGTCCCCGCGGATCGAACACTGAAGCTTACTTT. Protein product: CASSPRGSNTEAYF.

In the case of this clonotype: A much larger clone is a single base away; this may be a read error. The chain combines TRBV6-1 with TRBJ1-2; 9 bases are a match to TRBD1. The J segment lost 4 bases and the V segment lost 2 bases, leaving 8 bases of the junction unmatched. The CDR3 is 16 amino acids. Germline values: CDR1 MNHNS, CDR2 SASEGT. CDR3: CASSERTGDTAYGYTF. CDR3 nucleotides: TGTGCCAGCAGTGAACGGACAGGGGATACCGCCTATGGCTACACCTTC.

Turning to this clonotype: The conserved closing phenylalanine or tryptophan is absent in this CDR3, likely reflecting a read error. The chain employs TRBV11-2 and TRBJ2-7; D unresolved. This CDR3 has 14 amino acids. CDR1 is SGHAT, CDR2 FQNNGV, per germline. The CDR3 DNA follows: TGTGTCAGCAGCTTAACTGACATTGCCTACGAGCAGTACCTC. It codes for CVSSLTDIAYEQYL.

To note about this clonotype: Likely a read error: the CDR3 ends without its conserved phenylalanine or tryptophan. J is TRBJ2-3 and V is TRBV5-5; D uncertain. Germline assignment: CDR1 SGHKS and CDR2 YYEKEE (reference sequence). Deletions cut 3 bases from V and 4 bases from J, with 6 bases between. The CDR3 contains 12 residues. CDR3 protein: CASSSSSDTQYC. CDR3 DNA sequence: TGTGCCAGCAGCTCAAGCTCAGATACGCAGTATTGT.

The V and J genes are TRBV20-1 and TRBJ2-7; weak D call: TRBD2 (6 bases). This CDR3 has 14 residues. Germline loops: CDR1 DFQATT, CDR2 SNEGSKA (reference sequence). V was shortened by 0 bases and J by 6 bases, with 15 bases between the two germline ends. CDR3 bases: TGCAGTGCTAGAGACAAAACGACGACTAGCGAGCAGTACTTC. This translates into CSARDKTTTSEQYF.

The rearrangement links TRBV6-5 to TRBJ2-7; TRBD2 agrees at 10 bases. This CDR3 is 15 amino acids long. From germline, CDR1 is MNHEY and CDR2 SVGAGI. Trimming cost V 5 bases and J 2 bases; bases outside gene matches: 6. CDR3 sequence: CASSPLAGGPYEQYF. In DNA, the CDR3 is TGTGCCAGCAGTCCTTTAGCGGGAGGCCCCTACGAGCAGTACTTC.

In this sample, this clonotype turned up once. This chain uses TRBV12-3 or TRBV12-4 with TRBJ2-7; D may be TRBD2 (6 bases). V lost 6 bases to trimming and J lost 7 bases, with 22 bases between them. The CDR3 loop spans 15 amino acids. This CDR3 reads CASSDGLSGLREQYF. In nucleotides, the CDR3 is TGTGCCAGCAGCGACGGACTATCGGGGTTGCGGGAGCAGTACTTC.

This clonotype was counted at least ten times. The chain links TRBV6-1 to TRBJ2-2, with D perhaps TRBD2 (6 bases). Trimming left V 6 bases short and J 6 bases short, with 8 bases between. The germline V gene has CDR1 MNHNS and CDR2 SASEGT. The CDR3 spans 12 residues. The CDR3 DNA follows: TGTGCCAGCAGGGAGGGTGCCGGGGAGCTGTTTTTT. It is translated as CASREGAGELFF.

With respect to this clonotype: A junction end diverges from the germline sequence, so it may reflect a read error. The CDR3 here is CASSKPFSPGLTNYGYIF. The DNA for the CDR3 is TGTGCCAGCAGCAAACCCTTCTCACCTGGACTCACTAACTATGGCTACATCTTC. The J gene is TRBJ1-2, the V gene TRBV5-4; no clear D gene. Germline assignment: CDR1 SGHNT and CDR2 YYREEE (reference sequence). This CDR3 contains 18 residues. The full variable domain, its missing parts supplied by reference TRBV5-4 and TRBJ1-2, is ETGVTQSPTHLIKTRGQQVTLRCSSQSGHNTVSWYQQALGQGPQFIFQYYREEENGRGNFPPRFSGLQFPNYSSELNVNALELDDSALYLCASSKPFSPGLTNYGYIFGSGTRLTVV.

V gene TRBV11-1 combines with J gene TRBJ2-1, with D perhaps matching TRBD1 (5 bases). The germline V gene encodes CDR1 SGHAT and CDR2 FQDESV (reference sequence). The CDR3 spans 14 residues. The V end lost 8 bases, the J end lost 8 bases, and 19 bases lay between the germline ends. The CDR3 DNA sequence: TGTGCCAGCGGCTCTAGACAGATGTACGATGAGCAGTTCTTC. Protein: CASGSRQMYDEQFF.

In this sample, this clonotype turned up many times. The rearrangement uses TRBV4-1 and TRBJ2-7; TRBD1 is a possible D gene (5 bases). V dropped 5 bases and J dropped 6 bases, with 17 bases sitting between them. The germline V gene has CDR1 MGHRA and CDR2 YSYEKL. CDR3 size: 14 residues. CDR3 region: CASSSSAGLSEQYF. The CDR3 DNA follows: TGCGCCAGCAGCTCCTCGGCAGGGCTCAGCGAGCAGTACTTC.

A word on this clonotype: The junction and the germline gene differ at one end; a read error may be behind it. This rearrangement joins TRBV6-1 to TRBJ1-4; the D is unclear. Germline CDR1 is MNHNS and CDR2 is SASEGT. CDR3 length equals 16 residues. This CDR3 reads CAGSESWAATNEKPFF. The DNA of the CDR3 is TGTGCCGGCAGTGAGAGTTGGGCAGCAACTAATGAAAAACCGTTTTTT.

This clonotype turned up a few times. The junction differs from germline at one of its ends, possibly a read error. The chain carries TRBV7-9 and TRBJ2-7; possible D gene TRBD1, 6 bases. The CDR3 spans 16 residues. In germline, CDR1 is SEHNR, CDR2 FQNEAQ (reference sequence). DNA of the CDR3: TGTGCCAGCAGCCTAGCATCAACAGGGACGTCTGACGAGCAGTACTTC. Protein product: CASSLASTGTSDEQYF.

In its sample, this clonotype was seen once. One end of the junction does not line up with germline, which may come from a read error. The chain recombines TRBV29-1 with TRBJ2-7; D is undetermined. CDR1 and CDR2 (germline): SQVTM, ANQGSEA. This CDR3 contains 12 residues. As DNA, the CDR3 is TGCAGCGTCGAACTGTCTTCCTACAAGCAGTACTTC. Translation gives CSVELSSYKQYF.

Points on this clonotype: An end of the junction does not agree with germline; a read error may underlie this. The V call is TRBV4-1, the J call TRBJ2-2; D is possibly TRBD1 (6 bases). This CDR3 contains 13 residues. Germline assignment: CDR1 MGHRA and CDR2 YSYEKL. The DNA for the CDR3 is TGCGCCAGCAGCCAAGGACAGGTCGGGAAGCTGTTTTTT. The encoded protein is CASSQGQVGKLFF.

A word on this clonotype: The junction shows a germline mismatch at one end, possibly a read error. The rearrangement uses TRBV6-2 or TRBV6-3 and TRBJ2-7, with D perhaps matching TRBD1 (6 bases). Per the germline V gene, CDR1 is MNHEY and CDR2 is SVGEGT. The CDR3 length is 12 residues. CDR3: CASNPGTSFGYF. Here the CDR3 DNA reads TGTGCGAGCAATCCCGGGACATCCTTTGGGTACTTC.

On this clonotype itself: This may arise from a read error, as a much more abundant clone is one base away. As DNA, the CDR3 is TGTGCCAGCAGCTCTTGGATCACAGATACGCAGTATTTT. Amino acids: CASSSWITDTQYF. The rearrangement joins TRBV5-6 to TRBJ2-3; D call uncertain. This CDR3 has 13 residues. Trimming left V 3 bases short and J 2 bases short, with 7 bases between. Germline CDR1 SGHDT, CDR2 YYEEEE.

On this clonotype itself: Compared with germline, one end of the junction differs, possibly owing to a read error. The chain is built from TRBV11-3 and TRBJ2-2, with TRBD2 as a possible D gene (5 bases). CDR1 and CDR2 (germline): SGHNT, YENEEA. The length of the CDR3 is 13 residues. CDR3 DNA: TGTGCCAGCAGCCATGGCAACACCGGGAAGCTGTTTTTT. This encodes CASSHGNTGKLFF.

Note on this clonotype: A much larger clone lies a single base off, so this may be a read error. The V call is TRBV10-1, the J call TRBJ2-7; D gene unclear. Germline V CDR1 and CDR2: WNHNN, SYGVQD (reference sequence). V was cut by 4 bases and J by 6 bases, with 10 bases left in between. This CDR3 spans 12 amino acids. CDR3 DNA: TGCGCCAGCAGTGGGGCCGCGTGCGAGCAGTACTTC. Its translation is CASSGAACEQYF.

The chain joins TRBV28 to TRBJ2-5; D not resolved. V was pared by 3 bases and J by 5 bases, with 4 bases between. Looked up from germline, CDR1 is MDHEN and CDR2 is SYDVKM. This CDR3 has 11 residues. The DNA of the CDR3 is TGTGCCAGCAGTTTCGATGAGACCCAGTACTTC. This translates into CASSFDETQYF.